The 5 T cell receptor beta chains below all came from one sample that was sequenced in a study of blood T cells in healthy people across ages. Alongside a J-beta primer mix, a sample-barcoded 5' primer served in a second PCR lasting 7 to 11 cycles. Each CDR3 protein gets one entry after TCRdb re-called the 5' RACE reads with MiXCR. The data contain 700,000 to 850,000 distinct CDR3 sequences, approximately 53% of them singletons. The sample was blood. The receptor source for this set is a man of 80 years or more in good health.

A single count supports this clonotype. CDR3 region: CAISESTGGNEQFF. CDR3 bases: TGTGCCATCAGTGAGTCGACAGGGGGGAATGAGCAGTTCTTC. The rearrangement links TRBV10-3 to TRBJ2-1; 9 bases agree with TRBD1. After removal of 0 bases from V and 7 bases from J, the junction contained 1 base not matched to a gene. The CDR3 totals 14 residues. CDR1 and CDR2 from the germline V gene are ENHRY and SYGVKD.

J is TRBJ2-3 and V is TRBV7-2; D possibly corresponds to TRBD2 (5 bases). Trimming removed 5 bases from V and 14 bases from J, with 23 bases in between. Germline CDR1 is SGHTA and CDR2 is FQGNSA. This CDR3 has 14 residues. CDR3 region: CASSPTRGSRDAYF. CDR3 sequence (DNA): TGTGCCAGCAGCCCCACTAGAGGGAGCAGAGACGCGTATTTT.

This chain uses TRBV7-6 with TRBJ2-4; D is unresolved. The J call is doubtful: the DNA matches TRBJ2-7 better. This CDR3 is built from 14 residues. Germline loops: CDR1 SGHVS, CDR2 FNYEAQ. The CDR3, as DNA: TGTGCCAGCAGCCCGCCGGACCCGATCTACGAGCAGTACTTC. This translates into CASSPPDPIYEQYF.

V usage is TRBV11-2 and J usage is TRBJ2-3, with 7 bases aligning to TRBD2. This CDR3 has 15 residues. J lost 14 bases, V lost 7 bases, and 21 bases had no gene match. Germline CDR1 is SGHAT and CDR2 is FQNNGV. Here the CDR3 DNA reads TGTGCCAGCACCTGGGGGGGTCTTGAGCACAGATACGCGTATTTT. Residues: CASTWGGLEHRYAYF.

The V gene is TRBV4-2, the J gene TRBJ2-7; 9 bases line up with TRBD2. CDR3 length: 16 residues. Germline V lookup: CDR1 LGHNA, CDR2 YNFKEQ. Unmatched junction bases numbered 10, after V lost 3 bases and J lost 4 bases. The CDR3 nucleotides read TGTGCCAGCAGCCACTGGGTAGCGGGAGTGAGGTACGAGCAGTACTTC. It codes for CASSHWVAGVRYEQYF.